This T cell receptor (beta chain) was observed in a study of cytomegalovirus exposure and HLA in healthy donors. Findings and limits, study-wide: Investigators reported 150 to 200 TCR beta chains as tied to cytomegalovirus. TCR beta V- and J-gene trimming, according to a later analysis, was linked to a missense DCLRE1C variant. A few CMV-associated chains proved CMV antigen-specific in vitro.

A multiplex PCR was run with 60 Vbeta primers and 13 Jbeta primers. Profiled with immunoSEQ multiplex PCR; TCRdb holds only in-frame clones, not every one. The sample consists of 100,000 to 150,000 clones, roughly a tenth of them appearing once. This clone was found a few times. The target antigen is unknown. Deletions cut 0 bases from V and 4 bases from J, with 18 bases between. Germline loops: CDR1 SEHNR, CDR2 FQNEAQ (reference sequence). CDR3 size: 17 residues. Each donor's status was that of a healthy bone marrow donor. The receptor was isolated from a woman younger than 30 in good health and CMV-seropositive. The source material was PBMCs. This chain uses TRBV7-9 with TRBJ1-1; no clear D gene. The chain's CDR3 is CASSLAGSRETGTEAFF. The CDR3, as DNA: TGTGCCAGCAGCTTAGCAGGTAGTCGGGAGACGGGCACTGAAGCTTTCTTT.